This entry lists 8 T cell receptor beta chains sequenced from one sample in a study of radiotherapy plus CTLA-4 blockade in lung cancer. Method: immunoSEQ multiplex PCR; TCRdb's copy keeps in-frame clones and lacks some. Of 50,000 to 65,000 clones in the sample, 77% are singletons; the top ten hold about 2.2%. Sample: peripheral blood, taken from a patient treated with radiotherapy plus ipilimumab. These receptors all stem from a human donor with non-small cell lung cancer whose response to radiotherapy plus ipilimumab could not be evaluated.

The chain employs TRBV7-2 and TRBJ2-7; TRBD1 aligns across 8 bases. CDR1 and CDR2 from the germline V gene are SGHTA and FQGNSA. Losses at the gene ends were 1 base for V and 5 bases for J; bases not matched to a gene: 1. CDR3 size: 13 residues. The CDR3 DNA follows: TGTGCCAGCAGCTTAGGACAGGGGAACGAGCAGTACTTC. This gives the protein CASSLGQGNEQYF. The entire variable domain, with the rest obtained from reference TRBV7-2 and TRBJ2-7, is as follows: GAGVSQSPSNKVTEKGKDVELRCDPISGHTALYWYRQSLGQGLEFLIYFQGNSAPDKSGLPSDRFSAERTGGSVSTLTIQRTQQEDSAVYLCASSLGQGNEQYFGPGTRLTVT.

This CDR3 reads CASSPRSVYGYTF. CDR3 bases: TGTGCCAGCAGCCCCCGGAGTGTCTATGGCTACACCTTC. The genes are TRBV5-6 and TRBJ1-2; no firm D call. The germline V and J ends were trimmed by 4 bases and 4 bases, with 11 bases remaining between them. CDR1 is SGHDT, CDR2 YYEEEE, per germline. This CDR3 is 13 amino acids long.

This clone has only one observation. This rearrangement joins TRBV28 to TRBJ2-5, with 9 nucleotides matching TRBD1. V dropped 1 base and J dropped 4; count of bases not matched to a gene: 10. This CDR3 region has 17 residues. Germline V gene sequence: CDR1 MDHEN, CDR2 SYDVKM. This CDR3 is CASSLLGTGGGLETQYF. CDR3 bases: TGTGCCAGCAGTTTATTGGGCACAGGGGGCGGTTTAGAGACCCAGTACTTC.

This clone has a single count. The chain is built from TRBV7-3 and TRBJ2-1; TRBD1 aligns across 7 bases. The germline gives CDR1 SGHTA, CDR2 FQGTGA. The V gene end was trimmed by 3 bases and the J gene end by 6 bases; junction bases not matched to a gene: 5. The CDR3 has 14 amino acids. CDR3 DNA sequence: TGTGCCAGCAGCTTTTATTCAGGGGGCAATGAGCAGTTCTTC. Translation: CASSFYSGGNEQFF.

This clone was detected only once. The J gene is TRBJ1-3, the V gene TRBV4-3; no clear D. This CDR3 is 15 amino acids long. CDR1 and CDR2 from the germline V gene are LGHNA and YSLEER. V was pared by 4 bases and J by 4 bases, with 14 bases between. CDR3 nucleotides: TGCGCCAGCAGCCCTTACGTGGGAGCGGGAAACACCATATATTTT. It encodes CASSPYVGAGNTIYF.

The chain links TRBV2 to TRBJ1-5; D not certain. From germline, CDR1 is SNHLY and CDR2 FYNNEI. The CDR3 runs 14 residues. V was pared by 6 bases and J by 2 bases, with 11 bases between. In DNA, the CDR3 is TGTGCCAGCAGCCGGAGTCGGGGCAATCAGCCCCAGCATTTT. It yields the protein CASSRSRGNQPQHF.

The rearrangement uses TRBV28 and TRBJ1-4; weak D call: TRBD1 (5 bases). CDR1 and CDR2 from the germline V gene are MDHEN and SYDVKM. This CDR3 has 12 amino acids. As DNA, the CDR3 is TGTTCCACGACAGCCCCTAATGAAAAACTGTTTTTT. Protein product: CSTTAPNEKLFF.

This clone was observed a handful of times. This sequence joins TRBV7-9 and TRBJ2-7, with D tentatively TRBD1 (5 bases). Trimming cost V 5 bases and J 5 bases, with 13 bases left between them. CDR1 is SEHNR, CDR2 FQNEAQ, per germline (reference sequence). This CDR3 region has 13 residues. CDR3 sequence: CASSPPGWDEQYF. The CDR3 nucleotides are TGTGCCAGCAGCCCCCCAGGGTGGGACGAGCAGTACTTC.